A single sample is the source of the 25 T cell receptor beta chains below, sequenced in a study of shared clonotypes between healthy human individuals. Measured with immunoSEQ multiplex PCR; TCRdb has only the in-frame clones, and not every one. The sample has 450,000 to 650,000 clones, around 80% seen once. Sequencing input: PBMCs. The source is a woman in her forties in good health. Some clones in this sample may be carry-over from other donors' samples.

The CDR3 DNA follows: TGTGCCAGCAGTTACTCGGGACAGGTCCACGAGCAGTACTTC. Amino acid sequence: CASSYSGQVHEQYF. The chain is built from TRBV6-5 and TRBJ2-7; the match to TRBD1 covers 8 bases. CDR3 length equals 14 residues. With 0 bases clipped from V and 5 bases from J, the junction kept 3 bases outside the gene matches. Per the germline V gene, CDR1 is MNHEY and CDR2 is SVGAGI.

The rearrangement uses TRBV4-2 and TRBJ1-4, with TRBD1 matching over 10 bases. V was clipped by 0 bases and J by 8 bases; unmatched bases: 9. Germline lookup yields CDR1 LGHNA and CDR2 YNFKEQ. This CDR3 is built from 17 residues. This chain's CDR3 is CASSQDRGTGVGEKLFF. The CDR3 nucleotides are TGTGCCAGCAGCCAAGATAGGGGGACAGGGGTGGGAGAAAAACTGTTTTTT.

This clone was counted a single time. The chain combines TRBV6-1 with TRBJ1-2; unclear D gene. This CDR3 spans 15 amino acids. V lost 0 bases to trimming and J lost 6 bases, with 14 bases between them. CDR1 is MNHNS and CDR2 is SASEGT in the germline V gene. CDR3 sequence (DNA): TGTGCCAGCAGTGAAGCGTTCGACCGCCGGAATGGCTACACCTTC. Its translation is CASSEAFDRRNGYTF.

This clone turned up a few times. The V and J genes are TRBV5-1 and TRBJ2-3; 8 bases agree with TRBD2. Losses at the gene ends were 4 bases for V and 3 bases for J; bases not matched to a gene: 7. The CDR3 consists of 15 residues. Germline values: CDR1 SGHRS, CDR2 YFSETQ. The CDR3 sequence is CASSLLAESTDTQYF. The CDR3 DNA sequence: TGCGCCAGCAGCCTACTAGCGGAGTCGACAGATACGCAGTATTTT.

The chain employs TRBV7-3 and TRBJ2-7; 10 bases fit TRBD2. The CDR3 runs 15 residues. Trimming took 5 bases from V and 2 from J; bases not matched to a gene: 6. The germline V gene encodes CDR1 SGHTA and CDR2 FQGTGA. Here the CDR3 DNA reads TGTGCCAGCAGCCTCCAAGCGGGAGGGGCCTACGAGCAGTACTTC. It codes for CASSLQAGGAYEQYF. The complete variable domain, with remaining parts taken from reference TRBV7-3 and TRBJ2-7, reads GAGVSQTPSNKVTEKGKYVELRCDPISGHTALYWYRQSLGQGPEFLIYFQGTGAADDSGLPNDRFFAVRPEGSVSTLKIQRTERGDSAVYLCASSLQAGGAYEQYFGPGTRLTVT.

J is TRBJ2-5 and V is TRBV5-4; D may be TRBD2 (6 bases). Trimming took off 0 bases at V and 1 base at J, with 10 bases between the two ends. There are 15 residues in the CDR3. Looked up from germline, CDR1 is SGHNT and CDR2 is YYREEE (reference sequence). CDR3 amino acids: CASSLDGSGQETQYF. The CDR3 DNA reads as TGTGCCAGCAGCTTGGACGGGAGTGGCCAAGAGACCCAGTACTTC. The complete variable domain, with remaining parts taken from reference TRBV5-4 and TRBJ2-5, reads ETGVTQSPTHLIKTRGQQVTLRCSSQSGHNTVSWYQQALGQGPQFIFQYYREEENGRGNFPPRFSGLQFPNYSSELNVNALELDDSALYLCASSLDGSGQETQYFGPGTRLLVL.

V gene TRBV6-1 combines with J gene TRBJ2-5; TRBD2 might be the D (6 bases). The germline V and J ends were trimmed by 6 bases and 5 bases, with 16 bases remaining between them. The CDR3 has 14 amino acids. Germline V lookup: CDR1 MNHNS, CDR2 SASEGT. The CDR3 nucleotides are TGTGCCAGCAGGAGGAGACTAGTTTTGGAGACCCAGTACTTC. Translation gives CASRRRLVLETQYF.

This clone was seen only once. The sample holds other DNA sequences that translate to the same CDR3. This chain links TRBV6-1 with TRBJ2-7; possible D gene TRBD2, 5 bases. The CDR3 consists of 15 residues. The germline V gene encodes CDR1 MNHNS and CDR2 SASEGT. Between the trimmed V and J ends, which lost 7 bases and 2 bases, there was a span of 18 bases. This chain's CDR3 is CASMTGLAGTYEQYF. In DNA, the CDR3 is TGTGCCAGCATGACCGGACTGGCTGGAACCTACGAGCAGTACTTC.

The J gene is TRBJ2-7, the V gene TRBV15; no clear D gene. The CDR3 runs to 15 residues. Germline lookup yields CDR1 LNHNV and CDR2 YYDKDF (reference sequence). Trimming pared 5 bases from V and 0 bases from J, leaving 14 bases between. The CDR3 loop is CATSGYRQASYEQYF. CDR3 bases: TGTGCCACCAGCGGCTACCGGCAGGCCTCCTACGAGCAGTACTTC.

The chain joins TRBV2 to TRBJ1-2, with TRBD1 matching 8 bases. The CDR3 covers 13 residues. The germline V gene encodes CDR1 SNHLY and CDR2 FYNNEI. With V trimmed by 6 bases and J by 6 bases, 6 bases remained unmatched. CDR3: CASSPRTGNGYTF. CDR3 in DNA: TGTGCCAGCAGCCCCAGGACAGGGAATGGCTACACCTTC.

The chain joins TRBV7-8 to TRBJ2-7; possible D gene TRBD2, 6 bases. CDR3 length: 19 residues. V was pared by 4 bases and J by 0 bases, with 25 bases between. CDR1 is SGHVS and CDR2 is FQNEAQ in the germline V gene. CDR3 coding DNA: TGTGCCAGCAGCTCCTATCCGGGACTCCAGCGAAGGCCCTCCTACGAGCAGTACTTC. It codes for CASSSYPGLQRRPSYEQYF.

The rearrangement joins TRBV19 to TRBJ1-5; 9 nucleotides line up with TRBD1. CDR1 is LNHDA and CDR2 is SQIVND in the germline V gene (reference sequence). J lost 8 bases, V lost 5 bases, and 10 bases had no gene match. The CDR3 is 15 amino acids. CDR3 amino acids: CASSLRDRAGEPQHF. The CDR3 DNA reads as TGTGCCAGTAGTCTGAGGGACAGGGCGGGTGAGCCCCAGCATTTT.

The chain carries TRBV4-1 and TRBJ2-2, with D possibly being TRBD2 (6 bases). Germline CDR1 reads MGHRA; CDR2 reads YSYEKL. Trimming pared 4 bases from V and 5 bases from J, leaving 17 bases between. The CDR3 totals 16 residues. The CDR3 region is CASSRLTSGGTGELFF. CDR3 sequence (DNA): TGCGCCAGCAGCCGGCTGACTAGTGGTGGGACCGGGGAGCTGTTTTTT.

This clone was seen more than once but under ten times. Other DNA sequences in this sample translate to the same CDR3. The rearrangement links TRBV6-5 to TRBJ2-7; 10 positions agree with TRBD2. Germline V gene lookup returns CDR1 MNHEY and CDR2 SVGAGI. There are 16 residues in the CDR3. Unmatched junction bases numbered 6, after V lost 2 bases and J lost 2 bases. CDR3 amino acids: CASSYARTSGTYEQYF. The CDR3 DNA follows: TGTGCCAGCAGTTACGCACGGACTAGCGGTACCTACGAGCAGTACTTC.

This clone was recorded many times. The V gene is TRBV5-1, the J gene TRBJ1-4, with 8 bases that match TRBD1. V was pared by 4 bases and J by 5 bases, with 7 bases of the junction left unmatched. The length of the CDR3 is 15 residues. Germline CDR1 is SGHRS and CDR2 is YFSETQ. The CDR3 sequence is CASSPRTGHNEKLFF. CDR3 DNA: TGCGCCAGCAGCCCAAGGACAGGGCACAATGAAAAACTGTTTTTT. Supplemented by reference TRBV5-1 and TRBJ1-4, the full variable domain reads KAGVTQTPRYLIKTRGQQVTLSCSPISGHRSVSWYQQTPGQGLQFLFEYFSETQRNKGNFPGRFSGRQFSNSRSEMNVSTLELGDSALYLCASSPRTGHNEKLFFGSGTQLSVL.

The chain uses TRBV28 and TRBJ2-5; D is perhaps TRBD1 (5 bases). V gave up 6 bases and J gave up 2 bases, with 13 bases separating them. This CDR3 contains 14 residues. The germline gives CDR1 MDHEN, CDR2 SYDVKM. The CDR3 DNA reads TGTGCCAGCAGATCTACAGGTATTCAAGAGACCCAGTACTTC. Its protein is CASRSTGIQETQYF.

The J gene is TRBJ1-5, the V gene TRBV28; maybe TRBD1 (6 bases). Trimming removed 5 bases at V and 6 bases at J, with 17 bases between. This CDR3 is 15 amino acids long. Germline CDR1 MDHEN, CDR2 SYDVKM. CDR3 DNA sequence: TGTGCCAGCAGTGGCGCCGACAGGAGCCTTCAGCCCCAGCATTTT. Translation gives CASSGADRSLQPQHF.

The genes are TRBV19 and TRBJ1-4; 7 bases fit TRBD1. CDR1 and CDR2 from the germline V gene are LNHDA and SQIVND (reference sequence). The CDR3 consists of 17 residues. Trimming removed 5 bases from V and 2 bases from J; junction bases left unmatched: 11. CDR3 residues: CASSLPPWTGTNEKLFF. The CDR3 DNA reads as TGTGCCAGTAGTCTACCCCCTTGGACAGGCACTAATGAAAAACTGTTTTTT.

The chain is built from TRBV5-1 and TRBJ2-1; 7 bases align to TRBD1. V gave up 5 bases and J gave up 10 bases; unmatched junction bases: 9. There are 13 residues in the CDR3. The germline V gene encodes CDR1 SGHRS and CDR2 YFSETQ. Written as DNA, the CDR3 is TGCGCCAGCAGAGGGGAAGGGGGCGTCGAGCAGTTCTTC. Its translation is CASRGEGGVEQFF. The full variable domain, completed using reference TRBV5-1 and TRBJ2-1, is KAGVTQTPRYLIKTRGQQVTLSCSPISGHRSVSWYQQTPGQGLQFLFEYFSETQRNKGNFPGRFSGRQFSNSRSEMNVSTLELGDSALYLCASRGEGGVEQFFGPGTRLTVL.

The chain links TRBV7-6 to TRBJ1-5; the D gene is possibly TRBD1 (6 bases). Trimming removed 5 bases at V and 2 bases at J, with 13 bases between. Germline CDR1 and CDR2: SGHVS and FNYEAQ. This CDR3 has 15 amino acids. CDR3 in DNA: TGTGCCAGCAGCCCTACAGGGAGGGGCAATCAGCCCCAGCATTTT. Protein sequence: CASSPTGRGNQPQHF. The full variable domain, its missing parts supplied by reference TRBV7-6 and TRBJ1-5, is GAGVSQSPRYKVTKRGQDVALRCDPISGHVSLYWYRQALGQGPEFLTYFNYEAQQDKSGLPNDRFSAERPEGSISTLTIQRTEQRDSAMYRCASSPTGRGNQPQHFGDGTRLSIL.

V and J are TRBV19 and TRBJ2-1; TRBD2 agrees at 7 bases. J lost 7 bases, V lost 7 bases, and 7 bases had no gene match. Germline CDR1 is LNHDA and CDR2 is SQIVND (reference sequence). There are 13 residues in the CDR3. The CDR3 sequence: CASKFWGGNEQFF. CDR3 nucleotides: TGTGCCAGTAAATTTTGGGGGGGTAATGAGCAGTTCTTC.

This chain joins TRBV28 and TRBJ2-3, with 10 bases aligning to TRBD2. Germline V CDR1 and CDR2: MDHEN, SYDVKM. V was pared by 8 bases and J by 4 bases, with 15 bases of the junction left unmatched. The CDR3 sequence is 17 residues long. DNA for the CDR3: TGTGCCAGCCCTGCGGGGGGAGCGGGAGGGCCGCCAGATACGCAGTATTTT. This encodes CASPAGGAGGPPDTQYF.

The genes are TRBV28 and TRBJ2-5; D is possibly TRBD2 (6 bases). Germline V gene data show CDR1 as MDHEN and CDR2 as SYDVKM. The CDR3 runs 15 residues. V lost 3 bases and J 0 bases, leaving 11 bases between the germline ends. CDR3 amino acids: CASSFYREYQETQYF. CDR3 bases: TGTGCCAGCAGTTTCTATCGGGAGTACCAAGAGACCCAGTACTTC.

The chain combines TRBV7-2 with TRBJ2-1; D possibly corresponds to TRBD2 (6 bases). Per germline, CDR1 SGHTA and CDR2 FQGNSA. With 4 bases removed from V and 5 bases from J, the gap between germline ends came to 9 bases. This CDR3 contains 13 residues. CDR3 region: CASSSGRNNEQFF. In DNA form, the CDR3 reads TGTGCCAGCAGCTCTGGGAGGAACAATGAGCAGTTCTTC.

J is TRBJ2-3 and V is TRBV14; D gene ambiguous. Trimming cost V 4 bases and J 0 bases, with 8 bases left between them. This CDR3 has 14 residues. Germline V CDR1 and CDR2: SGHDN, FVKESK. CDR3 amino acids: CASSRFRSTDTQYF. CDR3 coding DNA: TGTGCCAGCAGCCGGTTTAGGAGCACAGATACGCAGTATTTT.